This T cell receptor beta chain was recovered during a study of blood T cell repertoires in COVID-19. Here immunoSEQ multiplex PCR was the method, and the copy in TCRdb shows in-frame clones only, minus some. The sample lists approximately 150,000 clones, 80% to 85% occurring once. Germline CDR1 reads DFQATT; CDR2 reads SNEGSKA (reference sequence). Trimming stripped 3 bases from V and 0 bases from J, with 11 bases between. The CDR3 spans 15 residues. V gene TRBV20-1 combines with J gene TRBJ2-2; D gene unclear. The sequence was obtained from a woman between 45 and 60 years old who had recovered from COVID-19. The sample consisted of PBMCs or T cells enriched from blood (not recorded which). DNA of the CDR3: TGCAGTGCTAGTCCGGCCAGGTCGAACACCGGGGAGCTGTTTTTT. Its translation: CSASPARSNTGELFF.